This T cell receptor (beta chain) was obtained from a study of shared clonotypes between healthy human individuals. Study background: Per-donor plates numbered three CD4 naive, three CD4 memory, two CD8 naive and one CD8 memory.

Caucasian adults residing in Nashville, Tennessee made up all the donors. General study results and limits: An anticipated effect of sequencing depth on clonotype sharing among donors was recognized. Generation of non-shared clonotypes was less probable than generation of clonotypes shared by all four donors.

On this clone: Its antigen is undetermined.

The V gene's germline CDR1 is MNHEY and CDR2 SVGAGI. The CDR3 sequence is 15 residues long. V trimming: 3 bases; J trimming: 2 bases; junction bases outside the gene matches: 4. Assay: immunoSEQ multiplex PCR; the TCRdb copy retains only in-frame clones and omits some. There are some 2,000,000 clones in the sample; 95% occur only once, and around 0.13% lies in the top ten. The chain uses TRBV6-5 and TRBJ2-7; 10 positions agree with TRBD1. The sequenced sample consisted of naive CD4+ T cells sorted from blood. This sample's subset: CD45RA+ positively selected. The source is a man aged 18 to 30 in good health. CDR3 amino acids: CASSYSDRGAYEQYF. In DNA, the CDR3 is TGTGCCAGCAGTTATTCGGACAGGGGGGCCTACGAGCAGTACTTC.